The rows below give T cell receptor beta chains drawn from one sample of a study of vaccination effects on CD4 cells after COVID-19. The table came from immunoSEQ multiplex PCR; TCRdb's copy has only in-frame clones and leaves some out. The repertoire has some 41,000 clones, about 69% of them found once; the top ten carry under 15%. No antigens are known for them. Sequencing used CD4+ T cells from PBMCs cultured with HCoV-OC43 spike peptides, obtained before COVID-19 vaccination. The source of these receptors is a human donor who received a COVID-19 vaccine. Each CDR3 is given with its conserved first and last residue. The order of the fields is V gene, CDR3 length, clone size, J gene, CDR3 protein. Only part of the rows carry a size: once, few, many, or a class if the clone is expanded.

TRBV12-5	14	once	TRBJ1-1	CASGGRGGGTEAFF
TRBV6-5	13	.	TRBJ2-1	CASRRDRVNEQFF
TRBV5-4	16	.	TRBJ2-7	CASSFPGQASSYEQYF
TRBV4-1	15	few	TRBJ1-1	CASSQASDRNTEAFF
TRBV14	15	.	TRBJ1-2	CASSQGYDPNYGYTF
TRBV12-5	16	.	TRBJ1-3	CASGLVLAGAGNTIYF
TRBV6-6	17	.	TRBJ2-1	CASSRGDRVRLLNEQFF
TRBV9	14	.	TRBJ2-4	CASSLRTGFDIQYF
TRBV9	15	once	TRBJ2-3	CASSVGGGSTDTQYF
TRBV5-1	14	few	TRBJ1-2	CASSLDRVADGYTF
TRBV11-2	15	.	TRBJ1-2	CASSPADRGPVGYTF
TRBV19	15	.	TRBJ2-1	CASSTIDRGLDEQFF
TRBV4-1	16	.	TRBJ1-2	CASSPGTGISWGGYTF
TRBV18	17	.	TRBJ2-1	CASSPSALRSSYNEQFF
TRBV30	15	.	TRBJ1-6	CAWSGLSSYNSPLHF
TRBV4-2	18	.	TRBJ1-2	CASSQWGTGPGGSYGYTF
TRBV1	8	.	TRBJ2-2	CTSKELFF
TRBV6-2/TRBV6-3	13	.	TRBJ2-5	CASSYSGPPTQYF
TRBV19	15	.	TRBJ2-2	CASSIIRANTGELFF
TRBV12-5	14	.	TRBJ2-3	CASVGGASFGTQYF
TRBV5-6	15	.	TRBJ1-2	CASSLADRTSYGYTF
TRBV20-1	14	.	TRBJ2-1	CSASTPGLDNEQFF
TRBV29-1	16	medium-sized	TRBJ2-3	CSAAKGLAGVEATQYF
TRBV25-1	15	.	TRBJ2-3	CASSDRDIDTDTQYF
TRBV6-6	15	.	TRBJ2-2	CASGVIWGGTGELFF
TRBV19	18	.	TRBJ1-5	CASSIDLRGGASNQPQHF
TRBV5-6	12	.	TRBJ1-1	CASSLGPSSAFF
TRBV4-1	16	.	TRBJ1-4	CASSQATGPLREKLFF
TRBV2	14	.	TRBJ2-2	CASNGQGTAGELFF
TRBV4-1	16	.	TRBJ1-6	CASSQDRRAYNSPLHF
TRBV6-5	12	.	TRBJ2-5	CASLDPQETQYF
TRBV27	16	.	TRBJ2-1	CASRNYDRVSYNEQFF
TRBV6-6	15	.	TRBJ2-7	CASSYSLGGPYEQYF
TRBV4-1	15	.	TRBJ2-5	CASSQEGTNQETQYF
TRBV19	15	.	TRBJ2-7	CASSEIQGVSYEQYF
TRBV4-2	16	.	TRBJ1-2	CASSQEGLGMLDGYTF
TRBV7-2	14	few	TRBJ1-2	CASSLQQGDYGYTF
TRBV20-1	11	.	TRBJ1-1	CSARADGEAFF
TRBV2	13	few	TRBJ1-2	CASSGTGVYGYTF
TRBV6-4	15	.	TRBJ1-1	CASRGQGYSNTEAFF
TRBV7-9	17	.	TRBJ1-3	CASSFWGQGAKGNTIYF
TRBV7-7	13	.	TRBJ2-5	CASSSTSKETQYF
TRBV14	13	.	TRBJ2-6	CASSYSGANVLTF
TRBV11-3	14	.	TRBJ1-1	CASSEGHPNTEAFF
TRBV18	13	.	TRBJ1-2	CASSSDTRYGYTF
TRBV5-5	17	.	TRBJ1-5	CASSYTGLDPGSQPQHF
TRBV25-1	16	.	TRBJ2-5	CASSEFTREWRETQYF
TRBV19	16	.	TRBJ1-2	CASSRARTGGEYGYTF
TRBV6-5	14	.	TRBJ1-5	CASSSWLGNQPQHF
TRBV12-3/TRBV12-4	13	.	TRBJ2-1	CASRVQGHNEQFF
TRBV6-5	11	.	TRBJ2-7	CATRIRGQAYF
TRBV10-3	12	.	TRBJ2-3	CATGGSTDTQYF
TRBV2	15	.	TRBJ1-3	CASTTGGASGNTIYF
TRBV19	15	.	TRBJ1-5	CASSIEQNAYQPQHF
TRBV19	16	few	TRBJ2-2	CASSKRARLDTGELFF